This T cell receptor beta chain was recorded in a study of regulatory T cells in long-lasting Graves disease. Study information: Prior antithyroid drug treatment in newly diagnosed Graves' patients lasted under 3 months.

Construction of TCR beta libraries relied on iRepertoire HTBI primers and on Arm-PCR targeting CDR3 regions. TCRdb reprocessed the multiplex PCR reads with MiXCR, giving one entry per CDR3 protein. The sample has around 250,000 distinct CDR3 sequences, under 20% seen once. Study findings and constraints: The number of shared public clonotypes was higher in persistent patients (under 3,000) than new patients (about 910).

Time point defined: newly diagnosed GD, antithyroid drugs for less than 3 months. PBMCs provided the RNA from which the TCR library was made. This clonotype was seen many times. The antigen is undetermined. The CDR3 length is 15 residues. Per germline, CDR1 SNHLY and CDR2 FYNNEI. Trimming cost V 7 bases and J 5 bases, with 17 bases left between them. A further study also used this sample, focusing on T cells in Graves' hyperthyroidism and ophthalmopathy.

Sequencing used peripheral blood mononuclear cells (PBMCs), obtained at new diagnosis, from a patient treated with antithyroid drugs. The receptor was derived from a woman in her thirties with Graves disease. This chain links TRBV2 with TRBJ2-2; tentatively, D is TRBD1 (6 bases). CDR3 in DNA: TGTGCCAGCATGTGGTCAGGGCAGGGGACCGGGGAGCTGTTTTTT. This sequence encodes CASMWSGQGTGELFF.